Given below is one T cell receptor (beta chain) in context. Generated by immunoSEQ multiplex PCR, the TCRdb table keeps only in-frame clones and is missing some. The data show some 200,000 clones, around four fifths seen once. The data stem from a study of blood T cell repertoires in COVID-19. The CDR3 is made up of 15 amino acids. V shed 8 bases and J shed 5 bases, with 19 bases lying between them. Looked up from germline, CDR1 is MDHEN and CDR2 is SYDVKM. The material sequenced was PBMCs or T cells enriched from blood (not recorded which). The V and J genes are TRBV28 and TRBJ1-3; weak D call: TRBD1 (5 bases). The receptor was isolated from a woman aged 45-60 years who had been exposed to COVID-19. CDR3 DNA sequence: TGTGCCAGCGCCGGGGGTGCTGGAGAGAGAAACACCATATATTTT. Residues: CASAGGAGERNTIYF. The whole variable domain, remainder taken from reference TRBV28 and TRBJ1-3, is DVKVTQSSRYLVKRTGEKVFLECVQDMDHENMFWYRQDPGLGLRLIYFSYDVKMKEKGDIPEGYSVSREKKERFSLILESASTNQTSMYLCASAGGAGERNTIYFGEGSWLTVV.